A single sample gave rise to the 27 T cell receptor beta chains below, sequenced in a study of T cell responses to AZD1222 COVID-19 vaccine. Libraries were prepared by immunoSEQ multiplex PCR; TCRdb keeps only in-frame clonotypes and omits some of them. The data hold under 90,000 clones, with around 85% observed a single time. Sequencing used peripheral blood, obtained 28 days after the second AZD1222 dose. The receptors derive from an adult who received the AZD1222 COVID-19 vaccine.

The rearrangement joins TRBV6-6 to TRBJ2-3, with 8 nucleotides matching TRBD1. Per germline, CDR1 MNHNY and CDR2 SVGAGI (reference sequence). The J segment lost 4 bases and the V segment lost 6 bases, leaving 6 bases of the junction unmatched. The CDR3 covers 14 residues. CDR3 DNA sequence: TGTGCCAGCAGCCAAGACAGGGGTGCAGATACGCAGTATTTT. This translates into CASSQDRGADTQYF.

The chain has TRBV7-8 and TRBJ2-6, with D unresolved. In germline, CDR1 is SGHVS, CDR2 FQNEAQ. The CDR3 loop spans 16 amino acids. V was shortened by 5 bases and J by 0 bases, with 11 bases between the two germline ends. The CDR3 DNA reads as TGTGCCAGCAGCCCGACGGGCGGCTCTGGGGCCAACGTCCTGACTTTC. Translated, it gives CASSPTGGSGANVLTF.

CDR3: CSVALEADTQYF. CDR3 DNA: TGCAGCGTTGCCCTAGAGGCAGATACGCAGTATTTT. V is TRBV29-1 and J is TRBJ2-3; D ambiguous. V lost 4 bases and J lost 4, with 9 bases in between. Germline V gene sequence: CDR1 SQVTM, CDR2 ANQGSEA. CDR3 length: 12 amino acids.

This clone occurred a few times. The rearrangement uses TRBV18 and TRBJ2-5; D gene ambiguous. V lost 1 base to trimming and J lost 5 bases, with 8 bases between them. Germline lookup yields CDR1 KGHSH and CDR2 LQKENI. This CDR3 region has 13 residues. The CDR3 region is CASSPRDKETQYF. CDR3 nucleotide sequence: TGTGCCAGCTCACCACGGGATAAGGAGACCCAGTACTTC.

This CDR3 is CASSLVEGNGYTF. The CDR3 DNA sequence: TGTGCCAGCAGCTTGGTGGAAGGGAATGGCTACACCTTC. The rearrangement uses TRBV5-8 and TRBJ1-2, with D unresolved. CDR1 is SGHTS and CDR2 is YDEGEE in the germline V gene. V was cut by 0 bases and J by 6 bases, with 9 bases left in between. The CDR3 totals 13 residues.

The chain employs TRBV3-1 (or the pseudogene TRBV3-2) and TRBJ1-5; D gene uncertain. This CDR3 is 12 amino acids long. V lost 3 bases and J lost 6, with 6 bases in between. The germline V gene encodes CDR1 LGHDT and CDR2 YNNKEL (reference sequence). In nucleotides, the CDR3 is TGTGCCAGCAGCCAGTACGGTCAGCCCCAGCATTTT. Translating it yields CASSQYGQPQHF.

The chain has TRBV30 and TRBJ1-1; a possible D gene is TRBD1 (5 bases). CDR3 length: 13 residues. CDR1 is GTSNPN, CDR2 SVGIG, per germline (reference sequence). V was cut by 5 bases and J by 0 bases, with 10 bases left in between. The DNA of the CDR3 is TGTGCCTGGGCAAGACAGTTGAACACTGAAGCTTTCTTT. It is translated as CAWARQLNTEAFF.

The chain is built from TRBV9 and TRBJ1-2, with D hard to call. Germline values: CDR1 SGDLS, CDR2 YYNGEE. Trimming left V 4 bases short and J 0 bases short, with 7 bases between. CDR3 length: 13 residues. The chain's CDR3 is CASSLRANYGYTF. The CDR3, as DNA: TGTGCCAGCAGCCTTAGGGCTAACTATGGCTACACCTTC.

The count of this clone is one. V is TRBV20-1 and J is TRBJ1-1; D is undetermined. CDR3 length: 10 amino acids. Germline V gives CDR1 DFQATT, CDR2 SNEGSKA (reference sequence). The V end was cut by 4 bases, the J end by 10 bases, with 10 bases between. The CDR3 DNA sequence: TGCAGTGCTAAACTGGCTGTAGCTTTCTTT. Translation gives CSAKLAVAFF.

The chain employs TRBV28 and TRBJ2-1, with 11 bases fitting TRBD2. Germline V CDR1 and CDR2: MDHEN, SYDVKM. The CDR3 is 15 residues long. After removal of 6 bases from V and 7 bases from J, the junction contained 8 bases not matched to a gene. CDR3 protein: CASSRSGGALNEQFF. CDR3 in DNA: TGTGCCAGCAGCCGTAGCGGGGGGGCGTTGAATGAGCAGTTCTTC.

The V gene is TRBV15, the J gene TRBJ1-6, with no clear D. Germline values: CDR1 LNHNV, CDR2 YYDKDF (reference sequence). CDR3 size: 14 residues. V lost 8 bases and J lost 3, with 11 bases in between. CDR3 DNA sequence: TGTGCCACCCCCGCCCCTAACTATAATTCACCCCTCCACTTT. Encoded protein: CATPAPNYNSPLHF.

The chain links TRBV7-6 to TRBJ2-6; perhaps TRBD1 as D (5 bases). V gave up 1 base and J gave up 3 bases, with 7 bases separating them. The CDR3 length is 15 residues. CDR1 SGHVS and CDR2 FNYEAQ come from the germline V gene. CDR3 sequence reads: CASSLEGLGANVLTF. The CDR3 DNA follows: TGTGCCAGCAGCTTAGAGGGGCTTGGGGCCAACGTCCTGACTTTC.

V is TRBV3-1 (or the pseudogene TRBV3-2) and J is TRBJ2-7, with D perhaps being TRBD1 or TRBD2 (5 bases each). The CDR3 extends over 15 amino acids. Trimming shortened V by 2 bases and J by 4 bases, and 15 bases separated the two germline ends. CDR1 is LGHDT and CDR2 is YNNKEL in the germline V gene (reference sequence). This CDR3 reads CASSQSVGDLYEQYF. CDR3 coding DNA: TGTGCCAGCAGCCAAAGTGTCGGGGACCTGTACGAGCAGTACTTC.

The CDR3 region is CASSLGRASGWYF. In DNA form, the CDR3 reads TGTGCCAGCAGCCTAGGGCGGGCGAGCGGGTGGTATTTT. The rearrangement uses TRBV3-1 (or the pseudogene TRBV3-2) and TRBJ2-3; a possible D gene is TRBD2 (6 bases). Trimming removed 4 bases at V and 14 bases at J, with 19 bases between. Germline CDR1 and CDR2: LGHDT and YNNKEL (reference sequence). CDR3 length: 13 amino acids.

In its sample, this clone was seen many times. The chain uses TRBV9 and TRBJ2-3; D gene unclear. CDR1 SGDLS and CDR2 YYNGEE come from the germline V gene. The CDR3 length is 14 residues. V lost 3 bases and J lost 2, with 10 bases in between. The CDR3: CASSERSYTDTQYF. CDR3 DNA: TGTGCCAGCAGCGAAAGGAGCTACACAGATACGCAGTATTTT.

The genes are TRBV15 and TRBJ2-6; 8 nucleotides line up with TRBD1. This CDR3 comprises 15 residues. Looked up from germline, CDR1 is LNHNV and CDR2 is YYDKDF (reference sequence). With V trimmed by 3 bases and J by 3 bases, 1 base remained unmatched. CDR3: CATSRDRVGANVLTF. CDR3 DNA sequence: TGTGCCACCAGCAGGGACAGGGTTGGGGCCAACGTCCTGACTTTC.

This clone showed up just once. V usage is TRBV7-2 and J usage is TRBJ1-5; D call uncertain. CDR3 length: 14 amino acids. Germline V lookup: CDR1 SGHTA, CDR2 FQGNSA. The V end was cut by 2 bases, the J end by 5 bases, with 10 bases between. For the CDR3, the DNA is TGTGCCAGCAGCTTATGGAATAGGGATCAGCCCCAGCATTTT. It is translated as CASSLWNRDQPQHF.

The gene calls are TRBV12-3 or TRBV12-4 and TRBJ2-1, with TRBD2 matching over 9 bases. CDR3 length: 13 residues. The V segment lost 2 bases and the J segment 10 bases; nucleotides outside the gene matches: 3. The CDR3 DNA reads TGTGCCAGCAGTTTACTGCTAGCGGGGGAGCAGTTCTTC. Its translation is CASSLLLAGEQFF.

This rearrangement joins TRBV25-1 to TRBJ1-5; TRBD1 matches at 9 bases. V was pared by 1 base and J by 2 bases, with 3 bases of the junction left unmatched. Germline V gene data show CDR1 as MGHDK and CDR2 as SYGVNS. CDR3 length: 16 residues. The CDR3 DNA reads TGTGCCAGCAGTGAATCGGGACAGGGTGGCAATCAGCCCCAGCATTTT. Translating gives CASSESGQGGNQPQHF.

This chain joins TRBV28 and TRBJ1-2; D is unresolved. V was trimmed by 1 base and J by 3 bases, leaving 3 bases between them. Germline assignment: CDR1 MDHEN and CDR2 SYDVKM. The CDR3 covers 12 residues. The CDR3 loop is CASSLSYYGYTF. The CDR3 coding sequence is TGTGCCAGCAGTTTATCCTACTATGGCTACACCTTC.

V is TRBV5-4 and J is TRBJ1-6; unclear D gene. V lost 1 base and J lost 2, with 4 bases in between. There are 14 residues in the CDR3. Per germline, CDR1 SGHNT and CDR2 YYREEE (reference sequence). The CDR3 DNA reads as TGTGCCAGCAGCTTGAAAACCTATAATTCACCCCTCCACTTT. Translating it yields CASSLKTYNSPLHF.

The chain couples TRBV6-5 to TRBJ2-1; D remains unclear. The CDR3 covers 11 residues. Germline V gene data show CDR1 as MNHEY and CDR2 as SVGAGI. The ends were cut back, 8 bases at V and 4 bases at J, with 6 bases in the middle. CDR3 nucleotide sequence: TGTGCCAGCCCAGCGTACAATGAGCAGTTCTTC. Encoded protein: CASPAYNEQFF.

This chain joins TRBV24-1 and TRBJ2-1; the D gene is possibly TRBD2 (5 bases). The CDR3 length is 13 residues. The ends were cut back, 0 bases at V and 8 bases at J, with 7 bases in the middle. The germline V gene has CDR1 KGHDR and CDR2 SFDVKD. DNA of the CDR3: TGTGCCACCAGTGATTTGCGGCGGGATGAGCAGTTCTTC. This sequence encodes CATSDLRRDEQFF.

This clone appeared once. CDR3 DNA sequence: TGTGCCAGCAGACGGACGGACATAAGTGGAAACACCATATATTTT. It encodes CASRRTDISGNTIYF. This chain uses TRBV28 with TRBJ1-3; possible D gene TRBD1, 5 bases. Germline loops: CDR1 MDHEN, CDR2 SYDVKM. V was trimmed by 6 bases and J by 3 bases, leaving 15 bases between them. This CDR3 has 15 residues.

The rearrangement links TRBV7-9 to TRBJ2-5, with TRBD2 matching 8 bases. The J segment lost 3 bases and the V segment lost 4 bases, leaving 10 bases of the junction unmatched. Germline V gene data show CDR1 as SEHNR and CDR2 as FQNEAQ (reference sequence). This CDR3 comprises 16 residues. CDR3 protein: CASSSRPGLGKETQYF. CDR3 bases: TGTGCCAGCAGCTCCCGACCGGGACTAGGAAAAGAGACCCAGTACTTC.

The rearrangement links TRBV27 to TRBJ2-7; D perhaps matches TRBD1 (6 bases). The V and J ends lost 5 bases and 2 bases respectively, with 13 bases between them. There are 14 residues in the CDR3. Germline CDR1 reads MNHEY; CDR2 reads SMNVEV (reference sequence). CDR3 in amino acids: CASSPQGVTYEQYF. The DNA of the CDR3 is TGTGCCAGCAGTCCACAGGGTGTTACCTACGAGCAGTACTTC.

The chain recombines TRBV7-9 with TRBJ2-3; D call uncertain. CDR1 is SEHNR and CDR2 is FQNEAQ in the germline V gene (reference sequence). The germline V and J ends were trimmed by 5 bases and 5 bases, with 14 bases remaining between them. The CDR3 length is 14 residues. The CDR3 nucleotides are TGTGCCAGCAGCCATAGTGTTAGGTTAGATACGCAGTATTTT. It is translated as CASSHSVRLDTQYF.